The source of this T cell receptor beta chain is a study of blood T cell repertoires in COVID-19. Study as a whole: The analysed material was cDNA or gDNA that came from T cells, B-cell-depleted T cells, or PBMCs.

CDR3 length: 23 residues. From germline, CDR1 is SGHAT and CDR2 FQNNGV. The junction had 30 bases not matched to a gene; V was cut back by 6 bases and J by 4 bases. The authors' processing: Nucleated cell counts were estimated from reference gene primer amplification. Using immunoSEQ multiplex PCR, the repertoire was profiled, and TCRdb retains in-frame clones only, with some absent. That table furnishes V, J and clone size, whereas the DNA furnished D and trimming. The top ten clones hold roughly 11% of a sample with a few hundred thousand clones, over 75% of them seen once. The source is a woman in her sixties or seventies with acute or convalescent COVID-19. The sequenced sample was peripheral blood. This sequence joins TRBV11-2 and TRBJ2-7; 13 bases are shared with TRBD2. CDR3 sequence: CASSPPLGVRGTSGAHNLYEQYF. The CDR3 nucleotides read TGTGCCAGCAGTCCTCCCCTAGGTGTGAGAGGGACTAGCGGGGCGCACAACCTATACGAGCAGTACTTC.